This is a list of T cell receptor beta chains from one sample in a study of long-term antiretroviral therapy in people with HIV. Sequencing used immunoSEQ multiplex PCR; TCRdb keeps in-frame clones, though not all of them. This sample has fewer than 40,000 clones, with 70% to 80% found just once. The sequenced sample was unsorted PBMCs, obtained 1.9 years after starting antiretroviral therapy. The source is a man aged 18 to 29 with HIV. Each CDR3 is given with its conserved first and last residue. D genes are given only for firm matches. Clone size appears in some rows only: once, few, many, or a class for an expanded clone.

TRBJ2-2	TRBD1	TRBV15	NA	TGTGCCACCAGCAGAGACACAGGGGGCTCCAACACCGGGGAGCTGTTTTTT	CATSRDTGGSNTGELFF
TRBJ2-6	NA	TRBV30	NA	TGTGCCTGGGCTTGGTCCGGGGCCAACGTCCCGACTTTC	CAWAWSGANVPTF
TRBJ2-3	NA	TRBV9	NA	TGTGCCAGCAGCGTACCTACTGGCGCCCTCGTTATGAACACAGATACGCAGTATTTT	CASSVPTGALVMNTDTQYF
TRBJ2-5	NA	TRBV5-1	NA	TGCGCCAGCTCTATAAGTGGGCAAGAGACCCAGTACTTC	CASSISGQETQYF
TRBJ2-3	TRBD1	TRBV5-1	NA	TGCGCCAGCAGCTTGATGGGGACAGATTCCACAGATACGCAGTATTTT	CASSLMGTDSTDTQYF
TRBJ2-5	TRBD2	TRBV7-3	few	TGTGCCAGCAGCCCCCGAGCCAGCGGGGGGGCCTGGGGGACCCAGTACTTC	CASSPRASGGAWGTQYF
TRBJ2-3	TRBD2	TRBV19	NA	TGTGCCAGTAGTGGAGGGACTAGTGCAGGAGATACGCAGTATTTT	CASSGGTSAGDTQYF
TRBJ2-3	NA	TRBV2	NA	TGTGCCAGCAGTCCGAGGTCGGGTATGAGCACAGATACGCAGTATTTT	CASSPRSGMSTDTQYF
TRBJ1-4	NA	TRBV25-1	NA	TGTGCCAGCAGTATCGGGTCCATAGGGGAAAAACTGTTTTTT	CASSIGSIGEKLFF
TRBJ1-5	NA	TRBV28	NA	TGTGCCAGCAGGGACACCAACCTATACCAGCCCCAGCATTTT	CASRDTNLYQPQHF
TRBJ1-4	NA	TRBV30	NA	TGTGCCTGGAGTTGGCAGCTTAATGAAAAACTGTTTTTT	CAWSWQLNEKLFF
TRBJ2-1	NA	TRBV27	few	TGTGCCACCAAAGGGGGGGCCTTAGTTAACAATGAGCAGTTCTTC	CATKGGALVNNEQFF
TRBJ1-1	NA	TRBV27	few	TGTGCCAGCAGTTTGGGGAGCTTTGTTACTGAAGCTTTCTTT	CASSLGSFVTEAFF
TRBJ2-1	NA	TRBV27	medium-sized	TGTGCCAGCAGTTCGGGGTCAGTTCACGTTCAGTTCTTC	CASSSGSVHVQFF
TRBJ2-7	TRBD2	TRBV11-2	NA	TGTGCCAGCAGCTTCGGAGTGGGGGAGGGGTATGCGCAGTACTTC	CASSFGVGEGYAQYF
TRBJ2-2	NA	TRBV19	NA	TGTGCCAGTAGAACGGGGAACACCGGGGAGCTGTTTTTT	CASRTGNTGELFF
TRBJ2-1	NA	TRBV20-1	NA	TGCAGTGCTGAGCGATACAATGAGCAGTTCTTC	CSAERYNEQFF
TRBJ2-3	TRBD2	TRBV6-5	NA	TGTGCCAGCAGGCTTAGCGGGGCCTCAACAGATACGCAGTATTTT	CASRLSGASTDTQYF
TRBJ2-1	NA	TRBV5-5	NA	TGTGCCAGCAGCTCACCTCTAGCAGGATCCTACAATGAGCAGTTCTTC	CASSSPLAGSYNEQFF
TRBJ2-6	NA	TRBV5-1	NA	TGCGCCAGCAGCTTGGCCAACTCTGGGGCCAACGTCCTGACTTTC	CASSLANSGANVLTF
TRBJ2-3	NA	TRBV28	NA	TGTGCCAGCAGTACTGGCGGGGCGTTTCTGGGACGTACAGATACGCAGTATTTT	CASSTGGAFLGRTDTQYF
TRBJ1-2	NA	TRBV7-9	NA	TGTGCCAGCAGCTTAGACTATGGCTACACCTTC	CASSLDYGYTF
TRBJ1-2	NA	TRBV19	NA	TGTGCCAGTAACACACCAGGGATAGATGGCTACACCTTC	CASNTPGIDGYTF
TRBJ1-2	NA	TRBV6-1	NA	TGTGCCAGCAGTGAATCGGTTTCGGGGGCGCGCTACACCTTC	CASSESVSGARYTF
TRBJ1-2	NA	TRBV10-3	NA	TGTGCCATCAGTCCGGACGGTAACTATGGCTACACCTTC	CAISPDGNYGYTF
TRBJ2-7	NA	TRBV28	NA	TGTGCCAGCAGTAGAGGTTGGACCTACGAGCAGTACTTC	CASSRGWTYEQYF
TRBJ1-3	NA	TRBV6-5	once	TGTGCCAGCAGTTTTTCCATCCAGGGAACTGGAAACACCATATATTTT	CASSFSIQGTGNTIYF
TRBJ1-1	NA	TRBV6-1	NA	TGTGCCAGCAACCGGATGAACACTGAAGCTTTCTTT	CASNRMNTEAFF
TRBJ1-3	TRBD1	TRBV6-1	once	TGTGCCAGCAGTGAACCGGCAGGGGGAGTCACCATATATTTT	CASSEPAGGVTIYF
TRBJ1-1	TRBD1	TRBV6-6	once	TGTGCCAGCAGTTACGGGACAGGGGGCGCTTATACTGAAGCTTTCTTT	CASSYGTGGAYTEAFF
TRBJ1-5	NA	TRBV28	NA	TGTGCCAGCAGTTTAGGGGGAATGAATCAGCCCCAGCATTTT	CASSLGGMNQPQHF
TRBJ2-1	TRBD1	TRBV6-1	NA	TGTGCCAGCAGACCGGGACAGGGGTTTAATGAGCAGTTCTTC	CASRPGQGFNEQFF
TRBJ2-5	NA	TRBV7-9	NA	TGTGCCAGCAGCCCCTCAAGAAAAGAGACCCAGTACTTC	CASSPSRKETQYF
TRBJ2-3	TRBD2	TRBV2	NA	TGTGCCAGCGCCGCGGGGGGGCCTGGTACGCAGTATTTT	CASAAGGPGTQYF
TRBJ1-2	TRBD1	TRBV19	NA	TGTGCCAGTAGTAAGGGACAGGGGGCCGTCTATGGCTACACCTTC	CASSKGQGAVYGYTF
TRBJ2-2	NA	TRBV7-6	NA	TGTGCCAGCAGAGGCTATCGCTTTCCGGACACCGGGGAGCTGTTTTTT	CASRGYRFPDTGELFF
TRBJ1-2	NA	TRBV5-1	NA	TGCGCCAGCAGCTTAGAGTCGGGTGGCTACACCTTC	CASSLESGGYTF
TRBJ2-3	NA	TRBV29-1	NA	TGCAGCGCCGTCATTGGGGGTACAGATACGCAGTATTTT	CSAVIGGTDTQYF
TRBJ2-2	NA	TRBV6-5	NA	TGTGCCAGCAGTCCCCTGGACAAGGAGACCGGGGAGCTGTTTTTT	CASSPLDKETGELFF
TRBJ2-1	TRBD2	TRBV28	once	TGTGCCAGCACCTCGGATCTAGCGGGCCGATACAATGAGCAGTTCTTC	CASTSDLAGRYNEQFF
TRBJ2-3	NA	TRBV2	few	TGTGCCAGCAGTGAAACGATAGATACGCAGTATTTT	CASSETIDTQYF
TRBJ1-1	NA	TRBV11-2	NA	TGTGCCAGCAGCTTAGAATTGAACACTGAAGCTTTCTTT	CASSLELNTEAFF
TRBJ2-5	NA	TRBV19	NA	TGTGCCAGTAGTATACAAGAGACCCAGTACTTC	CASSIQETQYF
TRBJ2-3	NA	TRBV21-1	NA	TGTGCCAGCAGCAGCCGGGACAGGGAAATTTCCCTAGCCCCAGATACGCAGTATTTT	CASSSRDREISLAPDTQYF
TRBJ1-1	NA	TRBV6-5	NA	TGTGCCAGCAGTTACCCAGGATCCCAATCCGCTTTCTTT	CASSYPGSQSAFF
TRBJ2-5	NA	TRBV6-5	NA	TGTGCCAGCAGCCAATCGGACTATTTACAAGAGACCCAGTACTTC	CASSQSDYLQETQYF